This T cell receptor beta chain was obtained from a study of CD8 T cells in ankylosing spondylitis. TCRdb itself ran the 5' RACE reads through MiXCR, one entry per CDR3 protein. Found here are under 300,000 distinct CDR3 sequences, 15% to 20% of them singletons; the top ten hold around 30%. This clonotype was seen more than once but under ten times. Germline V gene sequence: CDR1 MNHEY, CDR2 SVGEGT. The CDR3 extends over 17 amino acids. Trimming took 2 bases from V and 9 from J; bases not matched to a gene: 11. Source material: blood, either unsorted or a sorted T cell fraction (not recorded which). This sequence originates from a male donor with ankylosing spondylitis or in good health (not recorded which). The rearrangement joins TRBV6-2 or TRBV6-3 to TRBJ2-1; 12 bases align to TRBD2. The CDR3 reads CASSYNPPRLAGAEQFF. The CDR3, as DNA: TGTGCCAGCAGTTACAATCCTCCTCGACTAGCGGGAGCTGAGCAGTTCTTC.